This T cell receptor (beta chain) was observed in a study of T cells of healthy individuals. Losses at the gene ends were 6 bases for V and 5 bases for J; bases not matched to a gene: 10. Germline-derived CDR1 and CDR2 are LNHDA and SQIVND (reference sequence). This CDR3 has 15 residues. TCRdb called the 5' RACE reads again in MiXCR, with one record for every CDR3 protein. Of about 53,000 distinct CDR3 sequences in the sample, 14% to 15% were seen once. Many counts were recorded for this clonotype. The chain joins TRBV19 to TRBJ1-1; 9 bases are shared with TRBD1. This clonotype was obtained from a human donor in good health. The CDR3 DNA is TGTGCCAGTAGGGGCGCGGGACAGGGAGGAACTGAAGCTTTCTTT. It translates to CASRGAGQGGTEAFF.